This TCR beta chain is from a study of metastatic and nonmetastatic thyroid tumors. Whole-study context: Malignant thyroid and benign thyroid patients provided blood and tumor or nodule tissue whose repertoires were compared.

Until they underwent thyroid surgery, no patient had received any treatment. CDR1 SGHKS and CDR2 YYEKEE come from the germline V gene (reference sequence). The germline V and J ends were trimmed by 0 bases and 1 base, with 8 bases remaining between them. CDR3 length: 14 amino acids. Broader study findings: Reported TCR beta diversity, measured in blood and tumor, was significantly higher for malignant thyroid tumors than for benign nodules.

This clone was recorded at least ten times. Its specificity is not known. The identical CDR3 is also encoded by other nucleotide sequences in the sample. Original processing methods: A distant-metastasis classifier for papillary thyroid cancer was built using CDR3 differences across clinicopathological groups. With MiXCR, TCRdb called clones anew from the PCR reads. These V and J calls originate from TCRdb's pipeline instead of the authors' own analysis. The sample contains 25,000 to 35,000 clones, about 30% of which appear only once. The chain uses TRBV5-5 and TRBJ2-7; TRBD2 is a possible D gene (6 bases). This receptor was obtained from a female donor with papillary thyroid cancer or a benign thyroid nodule (not recorded which). Some clones in this sample may be carry-over from other donors' samples. The specimen was blood. The CDR3 region is CASSLVGRSYEQYF. The CDR3 DNA is TGTGCCAGCAGCTTGGTAGGGAGGTCCTACGAGCAGTACTTC. The whole variable domain, filled in from reference TRBV5-5 and TRBJ2-7, reads DAGVTQSPTHLIKTRGQQVTLRCSPISGHKSVSWYQQVLGQGPQFIFQYYEKEERGRGNFPDRFSARQFPNYSSELNVNALLLGDSALYLCASSLVGRSYEQYFGPGTRLTVT.